These T cell receptor beta chains were read from a single sample in a study of T cell responses to AZD1222 COVID-19 vaccine. The table came from immunoSEQ multiplex PCR; TCRdb's copy has only in-frame clones and leaves some out. The top ten hold 3% to 3.5% of the sample, which has approximately 140,000 clones, around 90% seen once. The sequencing here drew on peripheral blood, taken 28 days after the second AZD1222 dose. The receptor set was obtained from an adult who received the AZD1222 COVID-19 vaccine. Each CDR3 is given with its conserved first and last residue. Fields, in order: D gene, V gene, J gene, CDR3 DNA, CDR3 protein. The D gene is left open where the match is weak.

>.|TRBV25-1|TRBJ2-7
TGTGCCAGCGGCGAGGAATACGAGCAGTACTTC
CASGEEYEQYF
>.|TRBV3-1/TRBV3-2|TRBJ2-1
TGTGCCAGCAGCCAAGATCCCAGGAATGAGCAGTTCTTC
CASSQDPRNEQFF
>.|TRBV5-4|TRBJ1-2
TGTGCCAGCAGCTTCTCGACAGGATCTTATGGCTACACCTTC
CASSFSTGSYGYTF
>.|TRBV19|TRBJ2-1
TGTGCCACCCGACCGCCCTCTAGGGGTTACAATGAGCAGTTCTTC
CATRPPSRGYNEQFF
>.|TRBV3-1/TRBV3-2|TRBJ2-1
TGTGCCAGCAGCCAAGATAAGGGTCTCCGGCGAGCTTACAATGAGCAGTTCTTC
CASSQDKGLRRAYNEQFF
>.|TRBV12-5|TRBJ1-1
TGTGCTAGTGGTTTGGCTGGCAGGGAAGCTTTCTTT
CASGLAGREAFF
>.|TRBV12-3/TRBV12-4|TRBJ1-2
TGTGCCAGCAGTTTATCGAGGGCGTATGGCTACACCTTC
CASSLSRAYGYTF
>.|TRBV7-9|TRBJ2-7
TGTGCCAGCAGCCGAGCCCCATCCTACGAGCAGTACTTC
CASSRAPSYEQYF
>.|TRBV30|TRBJ1-3
TGTGCCTGGAGTAATTTCGCTGGAAACACCATATATTTT
CAWSNFAGNTIYF
>.|TRBV5-6|TRBJ2-1
TGTGCCAGCAGCTTGGTACAGGGCAATGAGCAGTTCTTC
CASSLVQGNEQFF